These T cell receptor beta chains were read from a single sample in a study of T cells in tuberculosis. Sequencing was performed with immunoSEQ multiplex PCR; in TCRdb, only in-frame clones are kept and a portion is missing. The sample has 7,500 to 8,500 clones, approximately 95% seen once. The sequencing input was PBMCs. The receptors were sampled from an adult with tuberculosis. The CDR3 runs from the conserved cysteine through the conserved F or W. D genes are given only for firm matches. Clone size is given for some rows only: seen once, a few or many times, or a class if the clone is expanded.

j_gene | v_gene | abundance | d_gene | CDR3aa | CDR3nt
TRBJ1-3 | TRBV11-2 | NA | TRBD1 | CASSLGQGSGNTIYF | TGTGCCAGCAGCCTGGGACAGGGGTCCGGAAACACCATATATTTT
TRBJ2-7 | TRBV15 | NA | TRBD1 | CATSRGRGTGDYEQYF | TGTGCCACCAGCAGGGGGAGGGGGACAGGGGACTACGAGCAGTACTTC
TRBJ1-5 | TRBV28 | NA | NA | CASWVAGGGSNQPQHF | TGTGCCAGCTGGGTGGCGGGGGGCGGAAGCAATCAGCCCCAGCATTTT
TRBJ1-1 | TRBV5-1 | NA | TRBD1 | CASSTGQGAAEAFF | TGCGCCAGCAGCACGGGACAGGGGGCGGCTGAAGCTTTCTTT
TRBJ2-1 | TRBV27 | NA | TRBD1 | CASSWGQGGWYGNEQFF | TGTGCCAGCAGTTGGGGACAGGGAGGATGGTACGGCAATGAGCAGTTCTTC
TRBJ2-7 | TRBV29-1 | once | NA | CSVGEFGEQYF | TGCAGCGTTGGGGAGTTCGGCGAGCAGTACTTC
TRBJ2-1 | TRBV9 | NA | TRBD2 | CASTRTSGENNEQFF | TGTGCCAGCACCAGGACTAGCGGGGAGAACAATGAGCAGTTCTTC
TRBJ1-1 | TRBV7-9 | NA | TRBD1 | CASSRRDRGRTEAFF | TGTGCCAGCAGCAGAAGGGACAGGGGGCGAACTGAAGCTTTCTTT
TRBJ2-5 | TRBV4-1 | NA | TRBD2 | CASSQEASGGLQETQYF | TGCGCCAGCAGCCAAGAAGCTAGCGGGGGCCTCCAAGAGACCCAGTACTTC
TRBJ2-1 | TRBV27 | NA | NA | CASSFWDGLAYRQFF | TGTGCCAGCAGTTTCTGGGACGGGCTAGCGTATAGGCAGTTCTTC